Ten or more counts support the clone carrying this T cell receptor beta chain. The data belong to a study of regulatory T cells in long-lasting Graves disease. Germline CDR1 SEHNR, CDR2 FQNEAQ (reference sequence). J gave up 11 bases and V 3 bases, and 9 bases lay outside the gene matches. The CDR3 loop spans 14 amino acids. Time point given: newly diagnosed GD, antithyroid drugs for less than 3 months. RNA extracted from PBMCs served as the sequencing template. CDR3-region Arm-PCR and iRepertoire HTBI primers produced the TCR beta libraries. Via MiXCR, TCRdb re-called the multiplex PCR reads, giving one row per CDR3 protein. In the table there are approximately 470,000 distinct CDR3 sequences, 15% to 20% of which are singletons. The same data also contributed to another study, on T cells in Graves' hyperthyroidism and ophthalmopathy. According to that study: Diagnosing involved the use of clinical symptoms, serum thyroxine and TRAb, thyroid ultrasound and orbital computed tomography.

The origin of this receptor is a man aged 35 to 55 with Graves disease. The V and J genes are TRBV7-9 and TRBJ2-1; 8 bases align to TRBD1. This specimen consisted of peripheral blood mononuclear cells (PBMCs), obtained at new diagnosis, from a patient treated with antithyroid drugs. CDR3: CASSFGQGPPKQFF. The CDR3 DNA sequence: TGTGCCAGCAGCTTCGGACAGGGTCCACCTAAGCAGTTCTTC.